The next 3 T cell receptor beta chains were all read from a single sample in a study of CD8 T cells in ankylosing spondylitis. MiXCR, applied by TCRdb to the 5' RACE reads, yields one record per CDR3 protein. The sample shows under 450,000 distinct CDR3 sequences, roughly 17% of them seen only once. Study-wide results and caveats: For ankylosing spondylitis blood, a TCR beta motif of several highly homologous variants appeared characteristic.

No antigens are known for them. The sample comprised blood, either unsorted or a sorted T cell fraction (not recorded which). The receptors stem from a male donor with ankylosing spondylitis.

This clonotype has only a few counts. The chain joins TRBV2 to TRBJ2-7; D gene unclear. Trimming took off 10 bases at V and 4 bases at J, with 14 bases between the two ends. Germline V gives CDR1 SNHLY, CDR2 FYNNEI. This CDR3 has 12 amino acids. The CDR3 DNA reads as TGTGCCACTTCGGTTCTTCCTTACGAGCAGTACTTC. This encodes CATSVLPYEQYF.

The rearrangement joins TRBV5-1 to TRBJ1-1, with a tentative D call TRBD1 (6 bases). This CDR3 spans 15 amino acids. With 4 bases removed from V and 5 bases from J, the gap between germline ends came to 18 bases. Germline V gene lookup returns CDR1 SGHRS and CDR2 YFSETQ. The DNA for the CDR3 is TGCGCCAGCAGCGGGGGTCGGGGGGCCGAGACTGAAGCTTTCTTT. Translated: CASSGGRGAETEAFF.

As regards this clonotype: At one end, the junction sequence differs from germline, possibly due to a read error. The CDR3 protein is CASSPRGERNTEALF. CDR3 DNA sequence: TGTGCCAGCTCACCACGGGGGGAAAGGAACACTGAAGCTTTATTT. The chain joins TRBV18 to TRBJ1-1; tentative D call: TRBD1 (5 bases). The CDR3 length is 15 residues. Germline V gene sequence: CDR1 KGHSH, CDR2 LQKENI.